This T cell receptor beta chain emerged from a study of control samples from healthy donors and cancer patients (dated by TCRdb to the early 2020s). As encoded in the germline V gene, CDR1 is SGDLS while CDR2 is YYNGEE. The junction shows trimming of 1 base on V and 5 bases on J, plus 10 bases between the germline ends. Inclusive of the bounding cysteine and phenylalanine, the CDR3 is 13 residues long. This entry keeps only the CDR3 DNA: 39 bases, framed from base 1. The protocol used for the library was the immunoSEQ multiplex PCR assay. This is the immuneACCESS table as TCRdb keeps it, with only in-frame sequences that have V and J called. A part of the clones is gone; compared with another copy, unresolved V genes explain less than half, and the rest is unexplained. The sample table shows about 150,000 clones, and 89% are seen once. Of the sample, roughly 5% falls within the top ten clones. A remark on this clone: Its antigen remains unidentified. Base qualities are missing; no much larger clone stands one base away.

In this chain, TRBV9 is recombined with TRBJ2-7, with the D gene uncertain. The receptor comes from a man younger than 40 in good health. The sample comprised blood. CDR3 sequence: CASSVNPSDEQYF. The DNA reads TGTGCCAGCAGCGTAAACCCCTCTGACGAGCAGTACTTC.